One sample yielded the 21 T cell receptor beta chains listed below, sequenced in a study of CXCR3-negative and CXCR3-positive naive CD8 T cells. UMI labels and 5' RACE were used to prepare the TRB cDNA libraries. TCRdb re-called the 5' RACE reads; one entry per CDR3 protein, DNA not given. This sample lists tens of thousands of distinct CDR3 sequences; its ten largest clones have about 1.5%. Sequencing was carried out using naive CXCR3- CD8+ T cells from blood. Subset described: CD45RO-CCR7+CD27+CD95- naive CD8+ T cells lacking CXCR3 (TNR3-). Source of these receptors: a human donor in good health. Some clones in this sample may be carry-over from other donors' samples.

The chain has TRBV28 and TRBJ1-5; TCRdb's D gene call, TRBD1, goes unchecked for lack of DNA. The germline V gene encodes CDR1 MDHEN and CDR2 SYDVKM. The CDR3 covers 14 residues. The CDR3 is CASSFEGVRQHQHF.

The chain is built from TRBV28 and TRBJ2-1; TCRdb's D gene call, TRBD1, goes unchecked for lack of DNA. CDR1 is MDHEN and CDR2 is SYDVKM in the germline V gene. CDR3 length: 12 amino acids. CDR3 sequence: CASSLGGVEQFF.

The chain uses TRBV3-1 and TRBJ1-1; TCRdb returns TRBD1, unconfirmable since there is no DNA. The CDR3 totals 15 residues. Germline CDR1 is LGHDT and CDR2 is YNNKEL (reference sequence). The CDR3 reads CASSQVPGTSTEAFF.

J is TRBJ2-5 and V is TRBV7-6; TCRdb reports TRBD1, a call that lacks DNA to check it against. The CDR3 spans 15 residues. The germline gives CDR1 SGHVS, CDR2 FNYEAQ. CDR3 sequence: CASSPEGGLQETQYF.

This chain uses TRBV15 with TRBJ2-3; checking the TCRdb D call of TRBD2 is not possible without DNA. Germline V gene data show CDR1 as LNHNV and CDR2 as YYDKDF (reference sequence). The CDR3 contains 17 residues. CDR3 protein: CATSFRLKRGGTDTQYF.

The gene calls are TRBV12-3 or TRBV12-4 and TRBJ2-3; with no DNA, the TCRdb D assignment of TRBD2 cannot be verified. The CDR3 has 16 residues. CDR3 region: CASSSGLRYFTDTQYF.

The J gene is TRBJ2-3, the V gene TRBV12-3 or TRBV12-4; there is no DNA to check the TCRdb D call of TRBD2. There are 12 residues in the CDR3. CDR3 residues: CASNGGTDTQYF.

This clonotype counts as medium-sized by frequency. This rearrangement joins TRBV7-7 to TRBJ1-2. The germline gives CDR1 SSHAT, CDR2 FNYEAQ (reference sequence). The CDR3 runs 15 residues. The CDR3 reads CASTYRGWQDPGYTF.

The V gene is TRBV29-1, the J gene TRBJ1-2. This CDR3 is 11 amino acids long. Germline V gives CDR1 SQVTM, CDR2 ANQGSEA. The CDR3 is CSAEDTQGYTF. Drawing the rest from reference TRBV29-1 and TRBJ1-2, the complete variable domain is SAVISQKPSRDICQRGTSLTIQCQVDSQVTMMFWYRQQPGQSLTLIATANQGSEATYESGFVIDKFPISRPNLTFSTLTVSNMSPEDSSIYLCSAEDTQGYTFGSGTRLTVV.

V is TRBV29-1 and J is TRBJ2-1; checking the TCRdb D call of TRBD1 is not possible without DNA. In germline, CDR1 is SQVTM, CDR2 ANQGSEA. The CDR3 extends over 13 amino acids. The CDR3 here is CSVEAGRGDEQFF.

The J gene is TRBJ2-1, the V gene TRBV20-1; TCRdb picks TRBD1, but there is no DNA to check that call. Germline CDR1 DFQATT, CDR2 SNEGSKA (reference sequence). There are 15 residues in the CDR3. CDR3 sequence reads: CSARLSSGVPNEQFF.

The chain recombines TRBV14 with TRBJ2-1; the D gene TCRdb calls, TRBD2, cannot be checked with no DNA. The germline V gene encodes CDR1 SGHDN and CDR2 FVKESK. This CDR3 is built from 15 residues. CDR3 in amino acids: CASRQGGSSYNEQFF.

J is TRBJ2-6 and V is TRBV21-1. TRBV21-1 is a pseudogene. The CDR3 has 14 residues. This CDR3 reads CASSKHSGANVLTF.

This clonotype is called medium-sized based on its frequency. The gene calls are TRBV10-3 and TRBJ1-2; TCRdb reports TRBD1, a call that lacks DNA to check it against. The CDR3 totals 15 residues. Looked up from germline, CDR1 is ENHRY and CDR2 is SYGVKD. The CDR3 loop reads CAISFTGTGGNGYTF.

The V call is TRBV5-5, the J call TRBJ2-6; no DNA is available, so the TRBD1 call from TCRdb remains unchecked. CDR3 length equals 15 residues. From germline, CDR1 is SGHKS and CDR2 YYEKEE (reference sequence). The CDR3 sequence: CASSTTPAGANVLTF.

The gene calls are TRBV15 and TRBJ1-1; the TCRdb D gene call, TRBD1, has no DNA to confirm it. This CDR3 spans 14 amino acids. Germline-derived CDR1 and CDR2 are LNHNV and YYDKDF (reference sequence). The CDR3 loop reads CATSRDAPGTEAFF.

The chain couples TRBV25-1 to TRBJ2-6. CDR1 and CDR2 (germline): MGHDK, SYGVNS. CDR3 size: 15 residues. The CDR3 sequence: CASSALGSGANVLTF.

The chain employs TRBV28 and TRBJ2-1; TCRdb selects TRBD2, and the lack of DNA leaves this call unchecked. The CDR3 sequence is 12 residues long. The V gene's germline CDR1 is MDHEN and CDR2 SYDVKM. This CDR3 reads CAESGTNNEQFF.

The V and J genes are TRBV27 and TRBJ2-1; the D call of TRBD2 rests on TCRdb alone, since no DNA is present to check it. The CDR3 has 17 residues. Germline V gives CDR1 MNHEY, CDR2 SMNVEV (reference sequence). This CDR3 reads CASSFPLDGADYNEQFF.

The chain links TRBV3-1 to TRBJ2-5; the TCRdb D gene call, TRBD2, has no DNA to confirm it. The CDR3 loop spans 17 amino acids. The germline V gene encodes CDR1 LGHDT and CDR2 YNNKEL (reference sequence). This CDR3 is CASSQLGDTAGQETQYF.

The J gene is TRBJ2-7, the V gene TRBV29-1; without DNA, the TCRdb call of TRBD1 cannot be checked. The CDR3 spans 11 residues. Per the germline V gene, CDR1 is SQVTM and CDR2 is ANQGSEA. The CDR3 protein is CSVGGDPEQYF.